Below, 5 T cell receptor beta chains from the same sample are listed, as sequenced in a study of patients and donors after allogeneic stem cell transplantation. TCRdb re-derived calls from the RT-PCR reads in MiXCR, one entry per CDR3 protein. The profile shows about 960,000 distinct CDR3 sequences, roughly 18% of them singletons. Sequencing used blood, either unsorted or a sorted T cell fraction (not recorded which). The receptors here all came from a human donor who was either an allogeneic HSCT recipient or a stem cell or donor lymphocyte infusion donor (not recorded which). It is not recorded whose cells these are; they may come from a transplant donor.

The chain employs TRBV7-9 and TRBJ1-5, with no clear D. Germline CDR1 and CDR2: SEHNR and FQNEAQ (reference sequence). This CDR3 spans 14 amino acids. The CDR3: CAAGDSRYNQPQHF. The DNA for the CDR3 is TGTGCTGCCGGGGATTCCCGCTACAATCAGCCCCAGCATTTT.

The chain joins TRBV5-1 to TRBJ2-5; D not certain. Looked up from germline, CDR1 is SGHRS and CDR2 is YFSETQ. The CDR3 loop spans 12 amino acids. V shed 4 bases and J shed 5 bases, with 9 bases lying between them. CDR3 in DNA: TGCGCCAGCAGCGTGTTGGGGGAGACCCAGTACTTC. Encoded protein: CASSVLGETQYF.

This clonotype was seen a few times. The gene calls are TRBV12-3 or TRBV12-4 and TRBJ2-7; a weak D match, TRBD2 (6 bases). The CDR3 consists of 13 residues. The V gene lost 7 bases and the J gene lost 2 bases, with 12 bases spanning the gap. This CDR3 reads CASTGGYPYEQYF. The CDR3 bases are TGTGCCAGCACAGGAGGGTACCCCTACGAGCAGTACTTC.

This clonotype was counted ten times or more. V and J are TRBV5-1 and TRBJ2-1; 7 positions agree with TRBD1. This CDR3 is built from 17 residues. The germline V gene encodes CDR1 SGHRS and CDR2 YFSETQ. Trimming removed 0 bases from V and 5 bases from J; junction bases left unmatched: 11. In DNA form, the CDR3 reads TGCGCCAGCAGCTTGGAAAGATCCAGGGGGTTACACAATGAGCAGTTCTTC. It codes for CASSLERSRGLHNEQFF.

V gene TRBV5-1 combines with J gene TRBJ2-7, with TRBD1 as a possible D gene (6 bases). The CDR3 has 17 amino acids. Per germline, CDR1 SGHRS and CDR2 YFSETQ. Trimming shortened V by 1 base and J by 4 bases, and 21 bases separated the two germline ends. This CDR3 is CASSLWTGTTTSYEQYF. CDR3 in DNA: TGCGCCAGCAGCTTGTGGACCGGGACAACTACTTCTTACGAGCAGTACTTC.